The 4 T cell receptor beta chains below all came from one sample that was sequenced in a study of blood T cell repertoires in COVID-19. Profiled with immunoSEQ multiplex PCR; TCRdb holds only in-frame clones, not every one. Among some 270,000 clones listed, 70% to 90% were seen once. Sequenced sample: peripheral blood. These receptors came from a woman in her 70s with acute or convalescent COVID-19.

In this sample, this clone turned up a few times. The J gene is TRBJ1-3, the V gene TRBV2, with 8 bases matching TRBD1. Per germline, CDR1 SNHLY and CDR2 FYNNEI. The CDR3 is 13 amino acids. After removal of 4 bases from V and 8 bases from J, the junction contained 4 bases not matched to a gene. The CDR3 nucleotides read TGTGCCAGCAGTGGAAACAGGGGGGACACCATATATTTT. It specifies CASSGNRGDTIYF. The full variable domain, completed using reference TRBV2 and TRBJ1-3, is EPEVTQTPSHQVTQMGQEVILRCVPISNHLYFYWYRQILGQKVEFLVSFYNNEISEKSEIFDDQFSVERPDGSNFTLKIRSTKLEDSAMYFCASSGNRGDTIYFGEGSWLTVV.

The chain combines TRBV12-3 or TRBV12-4 with TRBJ2-7; tentatively, D is TRBD2 (5 bases). Trimming removed 6 bases from V and 6 bases from J, with 15 bases in between. CDR3 length: 13 amino acids. The CDR3: CASSFGEISEQYF. In nucleotides, the CDR3 is TGTGCCAGCAGCTTCGGGGAAATAAGCGAGCAGTACTTC.

J is TRBJ2-3 and V is TRBV9; 7 positions agree with TRBD2. In germline, CDR1 is SGDLS, CDR2 YYNGEE. CDR3 size: 14 residues. Trimming took 4 bases from V and 3 from J; bases not matched to a gene: 5. The CDR3 bases are TGTGCCAGCAGCCTCCTGGGGGGGACAGATACGCAGTATTTT. Protein sequence: CASSLLGGTDTQYF.

V gene TRBV28 combines with J gene TRBJ1-5; 8 nucleotides align to TRBD1. With V trimmed by 6 bases and J by 3 bases, 10 bases remained unmatched. Germline V gives CDR1 MDHEN, CDR2 SYDVKM. CDR3 size: 16 residues. CDR3 amino acids: CASRGGTGFFNQPQHF. The DNA of the CDR3 is TGTGCCAGCAGGGGGGGGACAGGATTTTTCAATCAGCCCCAGCATTTT.